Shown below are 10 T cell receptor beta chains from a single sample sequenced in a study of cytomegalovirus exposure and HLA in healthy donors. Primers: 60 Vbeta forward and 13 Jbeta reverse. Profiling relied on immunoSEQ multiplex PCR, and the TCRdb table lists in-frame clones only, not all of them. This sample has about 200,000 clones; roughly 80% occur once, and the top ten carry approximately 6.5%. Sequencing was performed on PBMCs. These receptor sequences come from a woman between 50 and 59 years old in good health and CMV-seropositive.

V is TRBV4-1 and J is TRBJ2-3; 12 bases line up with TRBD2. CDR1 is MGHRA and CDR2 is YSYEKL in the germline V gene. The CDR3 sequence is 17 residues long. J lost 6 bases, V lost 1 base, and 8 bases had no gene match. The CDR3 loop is CASSQGPSGGGPDTQYF. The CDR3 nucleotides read TGCGCCAGCAGCCAAGGCCCTAGCGGGGGGGGGCCTGATACGCAGTATTTT.

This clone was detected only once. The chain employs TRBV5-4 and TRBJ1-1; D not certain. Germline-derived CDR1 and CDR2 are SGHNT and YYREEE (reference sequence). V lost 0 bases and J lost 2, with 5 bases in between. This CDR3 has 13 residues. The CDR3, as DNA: TGTGCCAGCAGCTTGGTAGCAAACACTGAAGCTTTCTTT. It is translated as CASSLVANTEAFF.

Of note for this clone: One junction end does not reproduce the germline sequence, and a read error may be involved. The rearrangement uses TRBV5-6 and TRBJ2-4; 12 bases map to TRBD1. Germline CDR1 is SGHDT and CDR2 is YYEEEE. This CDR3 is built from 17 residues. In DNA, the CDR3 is TGTGCCAGCAGCTCTTTCCGGGACAGGGGGCGGACTAACAGTCAGTACTTC. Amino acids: CASSSFRDRGRTNSQYF.

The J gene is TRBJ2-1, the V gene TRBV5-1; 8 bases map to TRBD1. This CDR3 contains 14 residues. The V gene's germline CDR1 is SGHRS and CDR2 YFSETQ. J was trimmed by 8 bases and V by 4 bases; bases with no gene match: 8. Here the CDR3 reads CASSGGQGRDEQFF. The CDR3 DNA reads TGCGCCAGCAGCGGTGGACAGGGACGAGATGAGCAGTTCTTC.

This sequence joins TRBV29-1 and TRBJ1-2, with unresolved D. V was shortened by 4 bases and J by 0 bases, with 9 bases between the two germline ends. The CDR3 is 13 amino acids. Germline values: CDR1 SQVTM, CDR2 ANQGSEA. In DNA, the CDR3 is TGCAGCGTTGGGGCCGGAACTAACTATGGCTACACCTTC. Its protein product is CSVGAGTNYGYTF.

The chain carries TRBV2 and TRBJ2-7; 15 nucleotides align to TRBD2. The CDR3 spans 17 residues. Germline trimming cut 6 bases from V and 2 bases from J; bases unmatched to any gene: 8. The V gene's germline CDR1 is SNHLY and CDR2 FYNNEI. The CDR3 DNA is TGTGCCAGCAGAGGGACTAGCGGGGGGCTCGATGCCTACGAGCAGTACTTC. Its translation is CASRGTSGGLDAYEQYF.

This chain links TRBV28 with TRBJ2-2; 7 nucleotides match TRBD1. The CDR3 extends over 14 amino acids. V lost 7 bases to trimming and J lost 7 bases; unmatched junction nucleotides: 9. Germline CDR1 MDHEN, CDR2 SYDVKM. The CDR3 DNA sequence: TGTGCCAGCAAAATAGGGGACAGAGTCGGGGAGCTGTTTTTT. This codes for CASKIGDRVGELFF. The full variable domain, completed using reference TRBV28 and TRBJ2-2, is DVKVTQSSRYLVKRTGEKVFLECVQDMDHENMFWYRQDPGLGLRLIYFSYDVKMKEKGDIPEGYSVSREKKERFSLILESASTNQTSMYLCASKIGDRVGELFFGEGSRLTVL.

Here the CDR3 DNA reads TGCGCCAGCAGACCAACCGACAGGGCCGAGCAGTACTTC. This encodes CASRPTDRAEQYF. V and J are TRBV4-1 and TRBJ2-7; 7 nucleotides agree with TRBD1. The germline CDR1 and CDR2 sequences are MGHRA and YSYEKL. The J segment lost 6 bases and the V segment lost 6 bases, leaving 8 bases of the junction unmatched. The CDR3 totals 13 residues.

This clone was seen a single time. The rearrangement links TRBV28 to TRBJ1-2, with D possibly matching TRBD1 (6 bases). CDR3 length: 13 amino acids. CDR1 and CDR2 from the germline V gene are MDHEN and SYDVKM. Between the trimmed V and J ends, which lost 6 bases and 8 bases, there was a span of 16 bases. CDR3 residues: CASRPLGGRGYTF. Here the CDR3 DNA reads TGTGCCAGCAGGCCGCTTGGGGGCCGGGGCTACACCTTC.

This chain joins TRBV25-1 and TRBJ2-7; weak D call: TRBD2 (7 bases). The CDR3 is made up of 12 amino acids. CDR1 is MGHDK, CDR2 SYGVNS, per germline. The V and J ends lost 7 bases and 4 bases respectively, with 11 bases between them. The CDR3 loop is CASTGGGYEQYF. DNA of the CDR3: TGTGCCAGCACGGGGGGCGGGTACGAGCAGTACTTC.